This T cell receptor (beta chain) was identified in a study of post-analysis software for immune sequencing data. Findings and caveats of the study: Patients showed TRBV5-6, TRBV5-1 and TRBV20-1 among roughly 5 TRBV segments more frequent than in controls. Controls had significantly higher normalized Chao1 diversity than multiple sclerosis patients. Under the F measure, samples that were prepared in one batch clustered strongly together.

The germline V gene has CDR1 KGHDR and CDR2 SFDVKD. The length of the CDR3 is 16 residues. V was clipped by 2 bases and J by 2 bases, with 12 bases between them. Unique molecular identifiers were carried by the TCR beta cDNA libraries. Around 500,000 cDNA molecules were obtained from approximately 1 to 10 million T cells. TCRdb analysed the PCR reads with MiXCR anew, one entry per CDR3 protein. The table lists 150,000 to 200,000 distinct CDR3 sequences, approximately 31% of them singletons. This clonotype was detected many times. Its antigen is not identified. This sequence joins TRBV24-1 and TRBJ2-1; weak D call: TRBD1 (7 bases). Material for sequencing was blood. This receptor was taken from a girl aged 5-17 years with multiple sclerosis. The CDR3 protein is CATSDSQGGPYNEQFF. The CDR3 DNA is TGTGCCACCAGTGATTCTCAGGGGGGACCCTACAATGAGCAGTTCTTC.